The 3 T cell receptor beta chains listed next were all sequenced from one sample in a study of Ad26.COV2.S vaccination and SARS-CoV-2 variants. The table came from immunoSEQ multiplex PCR; TCRdb's copy has only in-frame clones and leaves some out. The table shows more than 400,000 clones, with 92% occurring only once. Specified treatment: approximately 18 received Ad26.COV2.S at low or high dose, single or two shots; roughly five received placebo; per-sample allocation not given. Day 63 after the first vaccine or placebo injection was the time point for sampling. Sequences were derived from peripheral blood, sampled in a trial of Ad26.COV2.S vaccine versus placebo. The receptors were sampled from a person between 18 and 60 years old who received the Ad26.COV2.S COVID-19 vaccine or a placebo.

V usage is TRBV7-9 and J usage is TRBJ2-1, with D possibly TRBD2 on 5 matching bases. CDR3 length equals 16 residues. Germline V gene lookup returns CDR1 SEHNR and CDR2 FQNEAQ (reference sequence). V lost 4 bases and J lost 0, with 13 bases in between. The CDR3 spells CASSSRLSSSYNEQFF. CDR3 sequence (DNA): TGTGCCAGCAGCTCGCGACTATCGAGCTCCTACAATGAGCAGTTCTTC. Looking up the rest from reference TRBV7-9 and TRBJ2-1 gives the full variable domain: DTGVSQNPRHKITKRGQNVTFRCDPISEHNRLYWYRQTLGQGPEFLTYFQNEAQLEKSRLLSDRFSAERPKGSFSTLEIQRTEQGDSAMYLCASSSRLSSSYNEQFFGPGTRLTVL.

The V gene is TRBV5-8, the J gene TRBJ2-5; TRBD1 matches 10 bases. CDR1 is SGHTS, CDR2 YDEGEE, per germline. J lost 5 bases, V lost 0 bases, and 7 bases had no gene match. This CDR3 is 16 amino acids long. CDR3 amino acids: CASSLGQGAYVETQYF. The DNA for the CDR3 is TGTGCCAGCAGCTTGGGACAGGGGGCGTATGTGGAGACCCAGTACTTC.

The chain combines TRBV10-3 with TRBJ1-2; 8 nucleotides align to TRBD1. Trimming took 6 bases from V and 2 from J; bases not matched to a gene: 5. The CDR3 is 14 residues long. CDR1 and CDR2 (germline): ENHRY, SYGVKD. The CDR3 here is CAISNRQGNYGYTF. The CDR3 region has the DNA TGTGCCATCAGCAACAGACAGGGGAACTATGGCTACACCTTC.